This TCR beta chain emerged from a study of shared clonotypes between healthy human individuals. Across the study: The donor pool was made up of two women and three men aged 18 to 49.

Each PCR replicate from the sorted subsets contained about 210 ng DNA, which is tens of thousands of T cell genomes. Per the original data handling: Junction-only sequences without quality scores were provided by ImmunoSEQ, so filtering was different. Clones were read by immunoSEQ multiplex PCR, and TCRdb kept only the in-frame ones, dropping some. V and J calls and clone size follow that table, whereas D and trimming were derived from the DNA. Here the sample spans 660,000 or so clones, about 96% being singletons. Naive CD8 cells lacked CD45RO and underwent positive selection for CCR7, leaving out terminally differentiated effector memory CD45RA+ cells. The CDR3 covers 16 residues. Trimming took 5 bases from V and 5 from J, leaving 19 bases between them. Germline V gives CDR1 SGHVS, CDR2 FQNEAQ.

Material for sequencing was naive CD8+ T cells sorted from blood. The sequence derives from a young woman in good health. V usage is TRBV7-8 and J usage is TRBJ1-5; D may be TRBD1 (5 bases). The CDR3 DNA reads as TGTGCCAGCAGCCTGGGGGTCAAGGGAGGGTATCAGCCCCAGCATTTT. It specifies CASSLGVKGGYQPQHF.